This T cell receptor (beta chain) was sequenced during a study of blood T cell repertoires in COVID-19 (TCRdb year 2020). For the study in its entirety: Samples from collaborators originated in the United States, Italy and Spain and spanned both the acute and convalescent phases of COVID-19. The samples were drawn from two sources: the first 160 participants of the ongoing ImmuneRACE study, and 1,254 subjects contributed by 6 global collaborators. The repertoires were released in a freely available public database meant as a resource for research on the immune response to SARS-CoV-2. The material from the prospective study consisted of cDNA or gDNA derived from T cells, B-cell-depleted T cells, or PBMCs. Where available, HLA class I and class II types were obtained from metadata supplied by the sample provider rather than from assay-based typing. Subjects who had been exposed to COVID-19, were actively infected with it, or had recovered from it provided the deeply sampled blood TCRbeta repertoires that made up the dataset. Nearly every sample came with metadata listing a de-identified subject ID, COVID-19 status, age in years and sex.

There are a few counts of this clone. The antigen it binds to is not known. Per-nucleotide qualities are absent, and no much larger clonotype sits a single base away. Enrolling through a virtual design, the prospective study's participants ranged in age from roughly 18 to 89 years and lived across around 25 United States geographic areas. In the prospective study, participants were assigned to cohorts based on the clinical history participants reported in a screening survey and a study questionnaire. Recovered participants in ImmuneRACE Cohort 3 were defined as having two consecutive negative NP/OP PCR tests, clearance from a healthcare professional, or resolution of symptoms. In the prospective study, mobile phlebotomists collected whole blood, serum and a nasopharyngeal or oropharyngeal swab from each participant. Over a roughly two-month period, participants in the prospective study had the option of providing additional blood draws and questionnaires. Prospective study blood samples were shipped either frozen or at room temperature before DNA extraction.

TCRbeta CDR3 regions were amplified from genomic DNA using the immunoSEQ Assay, a bias-controlled multiplex PCR. The authors' pipeline ran thus. Within the assay, amplification of reference gene primers was used to estimate how many nucleated cells each sample contained. To quantify the absolute abundance of each unique TCRbeta CDR3 rearrangement, sequence reads were collapsed and filtered. For each sample, productive Simpson clonality was calculated as the square root of Simpson's diversity index across productive rearrangements. TCRdb took over this immuneACCESS table, retaining in-frame rearrangements with V and J assigned. Such tables are incomplete; in checked studies, under half of the missing clones stem from an unresolved V gene, and the remainder is unexplained. The DNA was the basis for D and trimming; V, J and clone size are from that table. The sample table shows approximately 300,000 clones, and roughly nine tenths are seen once. Together, the top ten hold under 6.5% of the sample.

Points the paper makes about the study in general: Clinical and demographic metadata were provided uncurated, with the amount varying by source and participant.

The CDR3, from cysteine to phenylalanine, totals 13 residues. Only the CDR3 portion is preserved as DNA: 39 bases, with reading frame beginning at the first base. Based on the germline V gene, the CDR1 and CDR2 sequences are SQVTM and ANQGSEA. V loses 3 bases at its end and J loses 2 bases; junction bases beyond the gene matches: 2. Sequencing was done on a sample of PBMCs or T cells enriched from blood (not recorded which). The receptor comes from a woman in her twenties or thirties who had recovered from COVID-19. The chain uses TRBV29-1 and TRBJ1-2; 8 central bases correspond to TRBD1. The DNA is as follows: TGCAGCGTTGAGACAGGGGAGAACTATGGCTACACCTTC. This sequence encodes CSVETGENYGYTF.